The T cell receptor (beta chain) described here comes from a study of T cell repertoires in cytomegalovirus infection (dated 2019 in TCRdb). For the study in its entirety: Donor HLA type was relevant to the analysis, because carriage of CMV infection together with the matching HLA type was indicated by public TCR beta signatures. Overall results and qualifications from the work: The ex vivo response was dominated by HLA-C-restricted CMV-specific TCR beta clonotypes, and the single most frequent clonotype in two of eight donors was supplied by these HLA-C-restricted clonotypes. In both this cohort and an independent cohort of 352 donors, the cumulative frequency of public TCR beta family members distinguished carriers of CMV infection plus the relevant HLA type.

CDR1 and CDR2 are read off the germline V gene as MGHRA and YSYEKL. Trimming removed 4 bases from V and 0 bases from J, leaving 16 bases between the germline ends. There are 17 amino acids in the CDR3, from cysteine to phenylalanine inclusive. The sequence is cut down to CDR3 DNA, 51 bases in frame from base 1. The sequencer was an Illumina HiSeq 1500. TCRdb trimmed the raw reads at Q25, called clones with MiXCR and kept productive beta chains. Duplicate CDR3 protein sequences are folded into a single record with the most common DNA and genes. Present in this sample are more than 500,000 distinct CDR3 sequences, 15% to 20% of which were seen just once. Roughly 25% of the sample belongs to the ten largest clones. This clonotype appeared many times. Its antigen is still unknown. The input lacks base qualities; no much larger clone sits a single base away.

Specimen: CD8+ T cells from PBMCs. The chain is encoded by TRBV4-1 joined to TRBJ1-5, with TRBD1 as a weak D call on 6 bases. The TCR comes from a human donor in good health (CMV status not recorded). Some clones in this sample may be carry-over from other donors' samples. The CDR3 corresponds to CASSLGGDQRSNQPQHF. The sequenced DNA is TGCGCCAGCAGCCTAGGGGGGGACCAGCGTAGCAATCAGCCCCAGCATTTT.